Described below is a single T cell receptor beta chain sequence and its context. Per germline, CDR1 KGHDR and CDR2 SFDVKD. Germline trimming cut 4 bases from V and 8 bases from J; bases unmatched to any gene: 4. CDR3 size: 13 residues. This entry is derived from a study of T-cell memory formation after mild COVID-19. In TCRdb, the 5' RACE reads were re-called with MiXCR into one record per CDR3 protein. The sample shows over 400,000 distinct CDR3 sequences, more than 20% of them seen only once. The sequencing input was PBMCs or a T cell subset sorted from them (not recorded which). This TCR derives from an adult woman who had mild COVID-19 (a few samples of this study predate the infection). Cell type and time point are not known. V is TRBV24-1 and J is TRBJ1-2; 9 nucleotides align to TRBD1. In DNA form, the CDR3 reads TGTGCCACCAGTGACTGGACAGGGGACGGCTACACCTTC. It yields the protein CATSDWTGDGYTF.